This TCR beta chain was sequenced for a study of T cell responses to AZD1222 COVID-19 vaccine. A word on this clone: Its specificity is not known.

Sequencing was performed with immunoSEQ multiplex PCR; in TCRdb, only in-frame clones are kept and a portion is missing. The repertoire holds 180,000 or so clones, with approximately 89% as singletons. Trimming stripped 5 bases from V and 3 bases from J, with 17 bases between. Germline lookup yields CDR1 LNHDA and CDR2 SQIVND (reference sequence). The CDR3 has 16 amino acids. Whole-study results and caveats: Within unmutated variant regions lay the reported targets of nearly half of spike-specific TCRs. The peak T cell response came first, and repertoires were sampled only after it. Spike-wide vaccine-associated CD4 TCRs dominated at 160-218 and 743-854. Donor demographics were predominantly white British with a female majority; clonal diversity may be underestimated.

The sequenced sample was peripheral blood, obtained 28 days after the second AZD1222 dose. The chain links TRBV19 to TRBJ1-3; a possible D gene is TRBD1 (5 bases). The clonotype originates from an adult who received the AZD1222 COVID-19 vaccine. Here the CDR3 reads CASSGGWGEDGNTIYF. The CDR3 nucleotides read TGTGCCAGTAGTGGGGGATGGGGGGAGGATGGAAACACCATATATTTT.